This TCR beta chain derives from a study of chemoradiotherapy in HPV16-positive cancers. Study as a whole: Candidate HPV-specific T-cell clones and common TCR motifs came from functional assays in a couple of HPV16-positive patients. Study outcomes and limitations: Non-HPV-specific T cells did not expand in tumors during treatment, whereas candidate HPV-specific clones and E7-related motifs did.

Sequencing used immunoSEQ multiplex PCR; TCRdb keeps in-frame clones, though not all of them. The sample has 20,000 to 25,000 clones, about 90% seen once; the top ten hold 2.3%. This CDR3 is built from 15 residues. Germline lookup yields CDR1 MNHNY and CDR2 SVGAGI (reference sequence). The V gene end was trimmed by 6 bases and the J gene end by 1 base; junction bases not matched to a gene: 6. Repeated repertoire sampling spanned the course of chemoradiotherapy. Turning to this clone: What it recognizes is unknown.

The TCR comes from a human donor with HPV-associated anogenital cancer. This specimen consisted of blood, obtained from a patient who underwent chemoradiotherapy. V usage is TRBV6-6 and J usage is TRBJ1-5; 7 bases map to TRBD1. CDR3: CASRPTGESNQPQHF. The CDR3 DNA follows: TGTGCCAGCAGACCCACAGGGGAGAGCAATCAGCCCCAGCATTTT.